This T cell receptor (beta chain) was profiled in a study of PD-1 blockade in classical Hodgkin lymphoma. General study points: Repertoire differences have undefined causes, possibly disease activity or prior therapy. Newly diagnosed patients were reported to exhibit reduced baseline TCR diversity relative to healthy donors.

Method: immunoSEQ multiplex PCR; TCRdb's copy keeps in-frame clones and lacks some. Of 9,000 to 10,000 clones in the sample, more than 75% were seen once. Time point here: newly diagnosed, previously untreated cHL patient sample. After PBMCs were thawed, their CD8+ T cells were isolated by magnetic negative selection. For comparison, PBMCs from newly diagnosed, untreated classical Hodgkin lymphoma were used. Regarding this clone: Its antigen is not identified.

The sequence was obtained from a human donor with classical Hodgkin lymphoma. The source material was CD8+ T cells from blood.

This CDR3 reads CASGYGREQYF. The CDR3 DNA sequence: TGTGCCAGCGGATACGGTAGAGAGCAGTACTTC. This sequence joins TRBV7-8 and TRBJ2-7; D gene unclear. V shed 8 bases and J shed 7 bases, with 12 bases lying between them. CDR1 and CDR2 from the germline V gene are SGHVS and FQNEAQ. The CDR3 covers 11 residues.